The 14 T cell receptor beta chains given below trace back to one sample, sequenced in a study of shared clonotypes between healthy human individuals. Sequencing was performed with immunoSEQ multiplex PCR; in TCRdb, only in-frame clones are kept and a portion is missing. The sample includes roughly 2.2 million clones, 92% of them seen just once. Source material: naive CD4+ T cells from PBMCs. Subset of the sample: CD45RA+ positively selected. These receptors came from a man between 18 and 35 years old in good health. Some clones in this sample may be carry-over from other donors' samples.

The chain links TRBV28 to TRBJ2-3; D possibly corresponds to TRBD2 (5 bases). Germline CDR1 is MDHEN and CDR2 is SYDVKM. The CDR3 loop spans 15 amino acids. V dropped 7 bases and J dropped 0 bases, with 14 bases sitting between them. The CDR3 is CASNRGIGSTDTQYF. The CDR3 region has the DNA TGTGCCAGCAACCGGGGAATAGGAAGCACAGATACGCAGTATTTT.

The J gene is TRBJ2-1, the V gene TRBV25-1, with TRBD2 identical over 12 bases. The CDR3 is 15 residues long. V was clipped by 3 bases and J by 8 bases; unmatched bases: 5. CDR1 and CDR2 from the germline V gene are MGHDK and SYGVNS. In DNA form, the CDR3 reads TGTGCCAGCAGTGATACTAGCGGGGGGAGTGATGAGCAGTTCTTC. Protein product: CASSDTSGGSDEQFF.

Notes on this clone: Other DNA sequences in this specimen translate into the identical CDR3. The rearrangement uses TRBV15 and TRBJ1-1; D unresolved. In germline, CDR1 is LNHNV, CDR2 YYDKDF (reference sequence). This CDR3 contains 15 residues. Trimming left V 0 bases short and J 1 base short, with 9 bases between. This CDR3 reads CATSRDRKENTEAFF. CDR3 nucleotide sequence: TGTGCCACCAGCAGAGATAGGAAGGAGAACACTGAAGCTTTCTTT.

The chain recombines TRBV7-2 with TRBJ2-3; the match to TRBD2 covers 7 bases. CDR1 and CDR2 from the germline V gene are SGHTA and FQGNSA. The CDR3 runs to 17 residues. Trimming removed 5 bases from V and 5 bases from J; junction bases left unmatched: 16. As DNA, the CDR3 is TGTGCCAGCAGCAATCAAAACCGACTAGCTAGGGGAGATACGCAGTATTTT. Protein product: CASSNQNRLARGDTQYF.

The chain combines TRBV4-1 with TRBJ2-7, with 9 bases lining up with TRBD2. The CDR3 covers 15 residues. CDR1 is MGHRA and CDR2 is YSYEKL in the germline V gene. Unmatched junction bases numbered 6, after V lost 3 bases and J lost 3 bases. CDR3: CASSHPTSGSYEQYF. The DNA for the CDR3 is TGCGCCAGCAGCCATCCGACTAGCGGTAGCTACGAGCAGTACTTC.

Comments on this clone: Other DNA sequences from this sample encode an identical CDR3 as well. The chain couples TRBV6-6 to TRBJ1-1; perhaps TRBD1 as D (5 bases). The CDR3 covers 14 residues. V lost 0 bases and J 1 base, leaving 6 bases between the germline ends. Germline-derived CDR1 and CDR2 are MNHNY and SVGAGI (reference sequence). DNA for the CDR3: TGTGCCAGCAGTTACTCAAGGGGGAACACTGAAGCTTTCTTT. This translates into CASSYSRGNTEAFF.

The rearrangement joins TRBV6-4 to TRBJ2-2; D remains ambiguous. The CDR3 is 16 residues long. Germline V gene sequence: CDR1 MRHNA, CDR2 SNTAGT. V was cut by 5 bases and J by 0 bases, with 13 bases left in between. The DNA of the CDR3 is TGTGCCAGCAGTCGTGACCCAATCACGAACACCGGGGAGCTGTTTTTT. Encoded protein: CASSRDPITNTGELFF.

This chain uses TRBV4-3 with TRBJ1-1, with D uncertain. CDR1 is LGHNA and CDR2 is YSLEER in the germline V gene. The CDR3 runs to 16 residues. V dropped 0 bases and J dropped 2 bases, with 13 bases sitting between them. The chain's CDR3 is CASSQDLLTANTEAFF. The CDR3 nucleotides read TGCGCCAGCAGCCAAGATCTATTGACGGCTAACACTGAAGCTTTCTTT.

V and J are TRBV4-2 and TRBJ2-5; D possibly uses TRBD1 or TRBD2 (5 bases each). The V and J ends lost 4 bases and 6 bases respectively, with 15 bases between them. Germline assignment: CDR1 LGHNA and CDR2 YNFKEQ. The CDR3 runs to 14 residues. The CDR3 here is CASSPTWGLKTQYF. The CDR3 nucleotides are TGTGCCAGCAGCCCAACCTGGGGGTTAAAGACCCAGTACTTC.

The genes are TRBV7-3 and TRBJ2-5, with 11 bases identical to TRBD1. The CDR3 length is 16 residues. Germline lookup yields CDR1 SGHTA and CDR2 FQGTGA. V gave up 5 bases and J gave up 5 bases; unmatched junction bases: 10. CDR3 coding DNA: TGTGCCAGCAGCGCCTACATCGGACAGGGGGCTGAGACCCAGTACTTC. The encoded protein is CASSAYIGQGAETQYF.

Of note for this clone: The sample has other DNA sequences that encode this CDR3 too. The rearrangement joins TRBV6-6 to TRBJ2-2; D possibly corresponds to TRBD2 (5 bases). In germline, CDR1 is MNHNY, CDR2 SVGAGI (reference sequence). CDR3 size: 14 residues. V lost 2 bases and J lost 3, with 7 bases in between. The CDR3 DNA is TGTGCCAGCAGTTACAGGGAGTACACCGGGGAGCTGTTTTTT. Translated: CASSYREYTGELFF.

On this clone itself: The identical CDR3 is also encoded by other nucleotide sequences in the sample. The chain links TRBV28 to TRBJ1-5, with 8 bases that match TRBD1. Germline trimming cut 3 bases from V and 3 bases from J; bases unmatched to any gene: 7. The CDR3 sequence is 16 residues long. The germline V gene encodes CDR1 MDHEN and CDR2 SYDVKM. CDR3 nucleotides: TGTGCCAGCAGTTTCTCAGGACAGGGACCCAATCAGCCCCAGCATTTT. Translated, it gives CASSFSGQGPNQPQHF.

V gene TRBV6-1 combines with J gene TRBJ1-1; 7 nucleotides match TRBD1. The CDR3 runs 13 residues. From germline, CDR1 is MNHNS and CDR2 SASEGT. With V trimmed by 6 bases and J by 7 bases, 8 bases remained unmatched. CDR3 in DNA: TGTGCCAGCAGCAGAGACAGGGTAGATGAAGCTTTCTTT. Protein sequence: CASSRDRVDEAFF.

As regards this clone: The sample has other DNA sequences that encode this CDR3 too. The chain combines TRBV30 with TRBJ1-5, with 8 bases aligning to TRBD1. The germline V gene encodes CDR1 GTSNPN and CDR2 SVGIG (reference sequence). V lost 5 bases, J lost 5 bases, and 2 bases stayed unmatched. The CDR3 contains 12 residues. The CDR3 region has the DNA TGTGCCTGGGGACAGGGTTATCAGCCCCAGCATTTT. As protein: CAWGQGYQPQHF.